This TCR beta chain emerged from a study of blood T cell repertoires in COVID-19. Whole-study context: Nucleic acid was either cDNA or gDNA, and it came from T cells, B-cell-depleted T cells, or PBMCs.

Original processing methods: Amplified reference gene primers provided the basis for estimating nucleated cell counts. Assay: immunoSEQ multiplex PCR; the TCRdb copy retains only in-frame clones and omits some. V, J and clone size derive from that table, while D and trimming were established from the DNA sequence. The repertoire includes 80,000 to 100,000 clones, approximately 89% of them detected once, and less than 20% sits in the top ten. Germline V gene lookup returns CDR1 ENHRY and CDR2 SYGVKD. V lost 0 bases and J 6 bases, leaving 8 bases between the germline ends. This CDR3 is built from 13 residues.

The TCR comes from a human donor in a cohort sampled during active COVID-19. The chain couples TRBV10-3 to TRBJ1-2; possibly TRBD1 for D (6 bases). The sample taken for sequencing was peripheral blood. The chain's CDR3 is CAISESSGDGYTF. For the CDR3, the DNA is TGTGCCATCAGTGAGTCTTCAGGGGATGGCTACACCTTC.